Listed here are 2 T cell receptor beta chains from one sample, sequenced in a study of technical replicates of blood from a few donors. The data were produced by immunoSEQ multiplex PCR, yet TCRdb's version contains in-frame clones alone and is incomplete. The repertoire has under 90,000 clones, 80% to 95% of them found once; the top ten carry approximately 0.25%. Material: T cells isolated from PBMCs. The receptors originated from a human donor in good health.

The chain links TRBV7-8 to TRBJ2-7; TRBD1 might be the D (6 bases). Germline V gives CDR1 SGHVS, CDR2 FQNEAQ. The CDR3 is 14 amino acids. V lost 5 bases and J lost 1, with 12 bases in between. CDR3 coding DNA: TGTGCCAGCAGCCCCCGGGACAAATCCTACGAGCAGTACTTC. Amino acid sequence: CASSPRDKSYEQYF. Complete variable domain (other parts from reference TRBV7-8 and TRBJ2-7): GAGVSQSPRYKVAKRGQDVALRCDPISGHVSLFWYQQALGQGPEFLTYFQNEAQLDKSGLPSDRFFAERPEGSVSTLKIQRTQQEDSAVYLCASSPRDKSYEQYFGPGTRLTVT.

J is TRBJ2-1 and V is TRBV4-1; D gene unclear. Trimming stripped 1 base from V and 2 bases from J, with 9 bases between. CDR3 size: 15 residues. Germline V gene sequence: CDR1 MGHRA, CDR2 YSYEKL. The CDR3 sequence is CASSQVREAYNEQFF. The CDR3 nucleotides read TGCGCCAGCAGCCAAGTACGAGAGGCCTACAATGAGCAGTTCTTC.